The 24 T cell receptor beta chains reported below all come from one sample, sequenced in a study of glioma-infiltrating T cells after dendritic cell vaccination. Only in-frame clones appear in the TCRdb table, and some are missing; sequencing was by immunoSEQ multiplex PCR. The table shows about 50,000 clones, with approximately 91% occurring only once. The time point: after dendritic cell vaccination, including at tumor progression/relapse. The sample in question was blood, obtained after dendritic cell vaccination. The receptors shown here come from a human donor with glioblastoma.

On this clone itself: Other DNA variants within this sample encode the same CDR3. The rearrangement links TRBV9 to TRBJ2-5; D ambiguous. CDR3 length: 12 residues. Trimming cost V 4 bases and J 3 bases, with 7 bases left between them. CDR1 and CDR2 from the germline V gene are SGDLS and YYNGEE. The CDR3 loop reads CASSLREETQYF. The CDR3 DNA reads as TGTGCCAGCAGCCTACGAGAAGAGACCCAGTACTTC.

This clone showed up just once. CDR3 residues: CASNTFAGADGYTF. In nucleotides, the CDR3 is TGTGCCAGTAATACCTTTGCAGGGGCGGACGGCTACACCTTC. The chain has TRBV19 and TRBJ1-2; D may be TRBD1 (6 bases). The V gene's germline CDR1 is LNHDA and CDR2 SQIVND (reference sequence). CDR3 length: 14 amino acids. V lost 7 bases to trimming and J lost 8 bases, with 20 bases between them.

This clone was detected only a few times. This sequence joins TRBV10-3 and TRBJ2-7; 9 bases line up with TRBD2. Germline V lookup: CDR1 ENHRY, CDR2 SYGVKD. The CDR3 consists of 16 residues. The J segment lost 1 base and the V segment lost 0 bases, leaving 4 bases of the junction unmatched. Here the CDR3 DNA reads TGTGCCATCAGTGAGTCAACTAGCGGGTATTCCTACGAGCAGTACTTC. The encoded protein is CAISESTSGYSYEQYF.

This clone is a singleton in its sample. This chain links TRBV29-1 with TRBJ2-3; no clear D gene. From germline, CDR1 is SQVTM and CDR2 ANQGSEA. Trimming cost V 4 bases and J 3 bases, with 14 bases left between them. This CDR3 spans 14 amino acids. CDR3 DNA sequence: TGCAGCGTTGTTCTAGGAATAAGGACAGATACGCAGTATTTT. Its translation is CSVVLGIRTDTQYF.

The chain combines TRBV12-5 with TRBJ2-7; the D gene is possibly TRBD1 (6 bases). CDR1 LGHNT and CDR2 FRNRAP come from the germline V gene. The CDR3 covers 13 residues. With 11 bases removed from V and 2 bases from J, the gap between germline ends came to 16 bases. The CDR3 region is CAGPHRATYEQYF. The CDR3 bases are TGTGCTGGGCCCCACAGGGCCACCTACGAGCAGTACTTC.

This chain uses TRBV20-1 with TRBJ2-7; D gene ambiguous. The V gene lost 7 bases and the J gene lost 4 bases, with 11 bases spanning the gap. Germline CDR1 reads DFQATT; CDR2 reads SNEGSKA (reference sequence). The CDR3 extends over 11 amino acids. The CDR3 here is CSVGLPYEQYF. CDR3 nucleotide sequence: TGCAGTGTTGGTCTACCTTACGAGCAGTACTTC.

This rearrangement joins TRBV5-1 to TRBJ2-3; 8 nucleotides match TRBD1. Germline CDR1 SGHRS, CDR2 YFSETQ. With V trimmed by 2 bases and J by 3 bases, 2 bases remained unmatched. This CDR3 has 14 amino acids. CDR3 coding DNA: TGCGCCAGCAGCTTCCGGACAGGGACAGATACGCAGTATTTT. Protein product: CASSFRTGTDTQYF.

This chain connects TRBV5-1 to TRBJ1-3, with D possibly matching TRBD1 (5 bases). This CDR3 comprises 14 residues. The germline V gene encodes CDR1 SGHRS and CDR2 YFSETQ. V was shortened by 0 bases and J by 9 bases, with 13 bases between the two germline ends. The chain's CDR3 is CASSLGSSGGTIYF. In nucleotides, the CDR3 is TGCGCCAGCAGCTTGGGGTCATCGGGGGGCACCATATATTTT.

The CDR3 DNA is TGTGCCAGCAGCTCCCAGGGGCTCGAGCAGTACTTC. It codes for CASSSQGLEQYF. The V call is TRBV11-3, the J call TRBJ2-7; D possibly corresponds to TRBD1 (6 bases). Trimming cost V 4 bases and J 6 bases, with 10 bases left between them. From germline, CDR1 is SGHNT and CDR2 YENEEA. The CDR3 is 12 amino acids.

The CDR3 region is CASSETGDYGYTF. For the CDR3, the DNA is TGTGCCAGCAGCGAGACAGGGGACTATGGCTACACCTTC. The chain employs TRBV7-3 and TRBJ1-2, with 8 bases that match TRBD1. Germline V gives CDR1 SGHTA, CDR2 FQGTGA. Trimming took 5 bases from V and 3 from J; bases not matched to a gene: 2. The CDR3 consists of 13 residues. Based on the CDR3 plus reference TRBV7-3 and TRBJ1-2, the full variable domain is GAGVSQTPSNKVTEKGKYVELRCDPISGHTALYWYRQSLGQGPEFLIYFQGTGAADDSGLPNDRFFAVRPEGSVSTLKIQRTERGDSAVYLCASSETGDYGYTFGSGTRLTVV.

This CDR3 reads CATSRDLGSGRRETQYF. The CDR3 DNA follows: TGTGCCACCAGCAGAGATCTGGGGAGCGGGAGGCGAGAGACCCAGTACTTC. The chain has TRBV15 and TRBJ2-5, with TRBD2 matching over 9 bases. The germline V gene encodes CDR1 LNHNV and CDR2 YYDKDF (reference sequence). This CDR3 is 17 amino acids long. The J segment lost 4 bases and the V segment lost 0 bases, leaving 9 bases of the junction unmatched.

The chain joins TRBV7-6 to TRBJ2-1; 10 nucleotides align to TRBD2. V dropped 0 bases and J dropped 2; count of bases not matched to a gene: 10. CDR3 size: 19 residues. CDR1 and CDR2 from the germline V gene are SGHVS and FNYEAQ. The CDR3 DNA sequence: TGTGCCAGCAGCTTAGCGCCCCCTAGCGGGAGTATACCCTACAATGAGCAGTTCTTC. Amino acid sequence: CASSLAPPSGSIPYNEQFF.

J is TRBJ1-2 and V is TRBV28; no definite D call. Trimming shortened V by 2 bases and J by 4 bases, and 11 bases separated the two germline ends. CDR3 length: 14 residues. Germline assignment: CDR1 MDHEN and CDR2 SYDVKM. For the CDR3, the DNA is TGTGCCAGCAGTTTAAGTCGGGTGCCCTATGGCTACACCTTC. Translating gives CASSLSRVPYGYTF.

The chain has TRBV7-3 and TRBJ2-3, with TRBD1 identical over 7 bases. J was trimmed by 2 bases and V by 5 bases; bases with no gene match: 4. CDR1 is SGHTA, CDR2 FQGTGA, per germline. The CDR3 length is 14 residues. The DNA for the CDR3 is TGTGCCAGCAGCGACGGACAGGTCACAGATACGCAGTATTTT. It translates to CASSDGQVTDTQYF.

This chain uses TRBV9 with TRBJ2-3, with 9 bases aligning to TRBD2. V shed 3 bases, J shed 4 bases, and the junction held 9 bases outside the gene matches. The length of the CDR3 is 16 residues. The germline CDR1 and CDR2 sequences are SGDLS and YYNGEE. CDR3 sequence (DNA): TGTGCCAGCAGCGAAGCGGGAGGTTGGTATGCAGATACGCAGTATTTT. Protein: CASSEAGGWYADTQYF.

The genes are TRBV7-3 and TRBJ2-7, with 8 bases lining up with TRBD2. This CDR3 is built from 15 residues. Germline-derived CDR1 and CDR2 are SGHTA and FQGTGA. After removal of 5 bases from V and 6 bases from J, the junction contained 12 bases not matched to a gene. CDR3 bases: TGTGCCAGCAGCATCCTCGGGGGGGGAGGTAGCGAGCAGTACTTC. This codes for CASSILGGGGSEQYF.

This chain joins TRBV10-3 and TRBJ2-1, with 9 bases that match TRBD1. The germline V gene has CDR1 ENHRY and CDR2 SYGVKD. V was clipped by 4 bases and J by 7 bases; unmatched bases: 11. This CDR3 comprises 16 residues. CDR3 sequence (DNA): TGTGCCATCAGTGGGACCGGGGACAGGGTACGAAATGAGCAGTTCTTC. Its protein is CAISGTGDRVRNEQFF.

This clone has only one observation. This sequence joins TRBV7-9 and TRBJ1-2, with a tentative D call TRBD1 (5 bases). The CDR3 loop spans 13 amino acids. CDR1 is SEHNR and CDR2 is FQNEAQ in the germline V gene (reference sequence). V dropped 8 bases and J dropped 4 bases, with 14 bases sitting between them. The CDR3 DNA follows: TGTGCCAGCCAACGCGGGGGTACCTATGGCTACACCTTC. Translating it yields CASQRGGTYGYTF. The full variable domain, rest sourced from reference TRBV7-9 and TRBJ1-2, is DTGVSQNPRHKITKRGQNVTFRCDPISEHNRLYWYRQTLGQGPEFLTYFQNEAQLEKSRLLSDRFSAERPKGSFSTLEIQRTEQGDSAMYLCASQRGGTYGYTFGSGTRLTVV.

The chain employs TRBV25-1 and TRBJ1-2, with 8 bases matching TRBD1. V trimming: 10 bases; J trimming: 3 bases; junction bases outside the gene matches: 10. CDR3 size: 14 residues. Germline-derived CDR1 and CDR2 are MGHDK and SYGVNS. Here the CDR3 reads CATNSLGQDYGYTF. The CDR3 region has the DNA TGTGCCACGAACAGCCTGGGACAGGACTATGGCTACACCTTC.

The chain joins TRBV29-1 to TRBJ2-7, with 8 bases identical to TRBD2. From germline, CDR1 is SQVTM and CDR2 ANQGSEA. The CDR3 sequence is 15 residues long. J gave up 3 bases and V 0 bases, and 7 bases lay outside the gene matches. The CDR3, as DNA: TGCAGCGTTGAAGATGCGCGGGAGGAGCACTACGAGCAGTACTTC. This translates into CSVEDAREEHYEQYF.

V gene TRBV7-9 combines with J gene TRBJ1-3; D may be TRBD1 (5 bases). The CDR3 runs to 14 residues. Germline V gives CDR1 SEHNR, CDR2 FQNEAQ (reference sequence). V was clipped by 6 bases and J by 4 bases, with 13 bases between them. Written as DNA, the CDR3 is TGTGCCAGCAGTACTCGATACAGGGGAAACACCATATATTTT. Protein sequence: CASSTRYRGNTIYF. Based on the CDR3 plus reference TRBV7-9 and TRBJ1-3, the full variable domain is DTGVSQNPRHKITKRGQNVTFRCDPISEHNRLYWYRQTLGQGPEFLTYFQNEAQLEKSRLLSDRFSAERPKGSFSTLEIQRTEQGDSAMYLCASSTRYRGNTIYFGEGSWLTVV.

This sequence joins TRBV7-9 and TRBJ2-1, with TRBD1 matching 7 bases. Per the germline V gene, CDR1 is SEHNR and CDR2 is FQNEAQ (reference sequence). This CDR3 contains 13 residues. In DNA, the CDR3 is TGTGCAATACAGGGGAGACACTACAATGAGCAGTTCTTC. Its protein product is CAIQGRHYNEQFF. Based on the CDR3 plus reference TRBV7-9 and TRBJ2-1, the full variable domain is DTGVSQNPRHKITKRGQNVTFRCDPISEHNRLYWYRQTLGQGPEFLTYFQNEAQLEKSRLLSDRFSAERPKGSFSTLEIQRTEQGDSAMYLCAIQGRHYNEQFFGPGTRLTVL.

The V call is TRBV28, the J call TRBJ2-1; D is undetermined. Trimming cost V 10 bases and J 5 bases, with 24 bases left between them. The CDR3 extends over 16 amino acids. Germline lookup yields CDR1 MDHEN and CDR2 SYDVKM. For the CDR3, the DNA is TGTGCCACCCAAGCGCCTCGGAGTAGTTTACACAATGAGCAGTTCTTC. It specifies CATQAPRSSLHNEQFF.

The chain uses TRBV14 and TRBJ2-6; D possibly corresponds to TRBD1 (5 bases). V was cut by 5 bases and J by 1 base, with 12 bases left in between. This CDR3 has 16 amino acids. Germline lookup yields CDR1 SGHDN and CDR2 FVKESK. DNA of the CDR3: TGTGCCAGCAGCTACAAAAAGGGGTCTGGGGCCAACGTCCTGACTTTC. It yields the protein CASSYKKGSGANVLTF.